The clone carrying this T cell receptor beta chain came up once. The antigen remains undetermined. Germline V gives CDR1 LNHDA, CDR2 SQIVND (reference sequence). Unmatched junction bases numbered 11, after V lost 7 bases and J lost 1 base. The CDR3 is 18 amino acids. This sample is part of a study of T cell responses to AZD1222 COVID-19 vaccine. Whole-study findings and limits: It was only after the peak T cell response that any repertoires were sampled.

TCRdb's table, derived via immunoSEQ multiplex PCR, lists solely in-frame clones and lacks some. This table has 95,000 to 150,000 clones, more than 70% appearing once. The specimen comprised peripheral blood, sampled 28 days after the second AZD1222 dose. V usage is TRBV19 and J usage is TRBJ1-3; 12 bases line up with TRBD1. The sequence derives from an adult who received the AZD1222 COVID-19 vaccine. This CDR3 is CASNVFGTGGLSGNTIYF. The DNA for the CDR3 is TGTGCCAGTAACGTTTTCGGGACAGGGGGCTTATCTGGAAACACCATATATTTT.